These T cell receptor beta chains were read from a single sample in a study of blood T cells in healthy people across ages. TCRdb reprocessed the 5' RACE reads via MiXCR and lists one record per CDR3 protein. The sample has just under 900,000 distinct CDR3 sequences, about 30% seen once; the top ten hold 17%. Material for sequencing was blood. All receptors derive from a woman older than 75 in good health. Each CDR3 is given with its conserved first and last residue. The D gene is left open where the match is weak. Some rows have no size entry. The others give once, few or many, or a class for an expanded clone.

-	11	TRBV6-2/TRBV6-3	-	TRBJ1-5	CATPSNQPQHF	TGTGCCACCCCTAGCAATCAGCCCCAGCATTTT
-	14	TRBV7-6	-	TRBJ1-1	CASSFRAGDTEAFF	TGTGCCAGCAGCTTTAGGGCAGGGGACACTGAAGCTTTCTTT
-	13	TRBV3-1	-	TRBJ1-2	CASSQRQTGGYTF	TGTGCCAGCAGCCAACGGCAGACCGGGGGCTACACCTTC
TRBD1	15	TRBV5-1	-	TRBJ2-3	CASSLQTGEHRYAVF	TGCGCCAGCAGCTTGCAGACAGGGGAGCACAGATACGCAGTATTT
-	15	TRBV5-1	many	TRBJ1-2	CASSLSLQGGRGYTF	TGCGCCAGCAGCTTGAGCCTACAGGGCGGGCGTGGCTACACCTTC
-	13	TRBV7-2	-	TRBJ2-5	CASSPRDLETQYF	TGTGCCAGCAGCCCCAGGGACCTAGAGACCCAGTACTTC
-	13	TRBV5-6	many	TRBJ1-2	CASSLDTRRGYTF	TGTGCCAGCAGCTTGGACACCAGGCGTGGCTACACCTTC
TRBD1	17	TRBV6-8	many	TRBJ2-5	CASSLRAGTGNQETQYF	TGTGCCAGCAGCCTGCGGGCCGGGACAGGGAACCAAGAGACCCAGTACTTC
-	14	TRBV20-1	many	TRBJ2-6	CSASTPVGANVLTF	TGCAGTGCCAGTACACCGGTTGGGGCCAACGTCCTGACTTTC
TRBD2	15	TRBV7-2	-	TRBJ2-1	CATNPASGDPNEQFF	TGTGCCACCAACCCCGCTAGCGGGGATCCCAATGAGCAGTTCTTC
-	13	TRBV5-1	many	TRBJ1-1	CASSLAVNTEAFF	TGTGCCAGCAGCTTAGCCGTGAACACTGAAGCTTTCTTT
-	13	TRBV20-1	-	TRBJ1-1	CSAGTNRGTEAFF	TGCAGTGCTGGAACTAATCGGGGCACTGAAGCTTTCTTT
-	11	TRBV12-3/TRBV12-4	many	TRBJ2-1	CASSFLDEQFF	TGTGCCAGCAGTTTTTTGGATGAGCAGTTCTTC
-	16	TRBV6-5	many	TRBJ2-1	CASSYSWRSSYNEQFF	TGTGCCAGCAGTTACTCGTGGAGGAGCTCCTACAATGAGCAGTTCTTC
TRBD1	14	TRBV4-2	-	TRBJ2-5	CASSHTTGTETQYF	TGTGCCAGCAGCCACACGACAGGGACAGAGACCCAGTACTTC
-	16	TRBV7-2	-	TRBJ1-2	CASSLGSPVETYGYTF	TGTGCCAGCAGCTTAGGCTCTCCGGTGGAGACCTATGGCTACACCTTC
-	15	TRBV7-2	-	TRBJ2-1	CASSSKFGRNNEQFF	TGTGCCAGCAGTTCAAAATTTGGCCGAAACAATGAGCAGTTCTTC
-	15	TRBV5-1	many	TRBJ2-3	CASSNTVGSTDTQYF	TGCGCCAGCAGCAATACAGTGGGGAGTACAGATACGCAGTATTTT
-	13	TRBV15	-	TRBJ1-5	CATSREGNQPQHF	TGTGCCACCAGCAGAGAAGGCAATCAGCCCCAGCATTTT
TRBD2	16	TRBV5-1	few	TRBJ2-1	CASSLAGGGAGNEQFF	TGCGCCAGCAGCTTGGCCGGCGGGGGGGCGGGCAATGAGCAGTTCTTC
TRBD1	14	TRBV20-1	many	TRBJ2-1	CSPLRDRGDNEQFF	TGCAGTCCCCTCCGGGACAGGGGCGACAATGAGCAGTTCTTC
-	12	TRBV12-3/TRBV12-4	-	TRBJ1-5	CASSSMNQPQHF	TGTGCCAGCAGTTCAATGAATCAGCCCCAGCATTTT
TRBD1	16	TRBV27	many	TRBJ2-6	CASGTGGFPGANVLTF	TGTGCCAGCGGGACAGGGGGCTTTCCTGGGGCCAACGTCCTGACTTTC
TRBD2	15	TRBV7-2	-	TRBJ2-1	CASRPPGLQGNEQFF	TGTGCCAGCAGACCCCCGGGACTACAAGGCAATGAGCAGTTCTTC
TRBD1	11	TRBV20-1	many	TRBJ1-4	CSAKQGEKLFF	TGCAGTGCTAAACAGGGGGAAAAACTGTTTTTT
-	16	TRBV11-2	few	TRBJ1-1	CASSPLKWGYGTEAFF	TGTGCCAGCAGCCCGCTAAAATGGGGCTATGGAACTGAAGCTTTCTTT
TRBD1	14	TRBV5-1	many	TRBJ2-3	CASSLGTGPHTQYF	TGCGCCAGCAGCTTGGGGACAGGTCCTCATACGCAGTATTTT
-	16	TRBV6-5	many	TRBJ2-3	CASSYSMGLSTDTQYF	TGTGCCAGCAGTTACTCGATGGGACTTAGCACAGATACGCAGTATTTT
-	13	TRBV29-1	many	TRBJ1-5	CSSAQGGNQPQHF	TGCAGCTCGGCACAGGGTGGCAATCAGCCCCAGCATTTT
-	12	TRBV24-1	-	TRBJ1-1	CATRKGGTEAFF	TGTGCCACCAGAAAGGGGGGGACTGAAGCTTTCTTT
-	15	TRBV7-2	many	TRBJ2-2	CASSLGPGRAGELFF	TGTGCCAGCAGCTTAGGACCTGGGAGAGCCGGGGAGCTGTTTTTT
-	14	TRBV6-2/TRBV6-3	many	TRBJ2-5	CARPPGPSLETQYF	TGTGCCAGACCCCCGGGCCCTTCTTTGGAGACCCAGTACTTC
TRBD2	20	TRBV7-2	many	TRBJ2-7	CASSLAPKTSGGGGSYEQYF	TGTGCCAGCAGCTTAGCACCCAAGACTAGCGGAGGAGGGGGATCCTACGAGCAGTACTTC
-	15	TRBV7-2	many	TRBJ2-1	CASSSTTLGSNEQFF	TGTGCCAGCAGTTCAACGACCCTGGGGTCCAATGAGCAGTTCTTC
-	14	TRBV29-1	many	TRBJ1-2	CSVEISGSSYGYTF	TGCAGCGTTGAAATATCCGGCAGCTCCTATGGCTACACCTTC
-	13	TRBV6-2/TRBV6-3	many	TRBJ1-5	CASSYSRQGPQHF	TGTGCCAGCAGTTACTCGAGACAAGGGCCCCAGCATTTT
-	14	TRBV20-1	few	TRBJ2-5	CSARDSGAQETQYF	TGCAGTGCTAGAGATTCTGGGGCCCAAGAGACCCAGTACTTC
-	14	TRBV12-3/TRBV12-4	-	TRBJ2-3	CASSSGGIPDAQYF	TGTGCCAGCAGTTCTGGAGGAATACCAGATGCGCAGTATTTT
TRBD1	16	TRBV6-5	many	TRBJ2-7	CASRITEGTGGYEQYF	TGTGCCAGCAGGATAACAGAGGGGACAGGGGGTTACGAGCAGTACTTC
-	13	TRBV29-1	-	TRBJ2-1	CSVEDDSYNEQFF	TGCAGCGTTGAGGATGACTCCTACAATGAGCAGTTCTTC
TRBD1	17	TRBV6-5	many	TRBJ1-2	CASSSSGMDRGIGGYTF	TGTGCCAGCAGTTCCTCAGGGATGGACAGGGGAATTGGTGGCTACACCTTC
-	15	TRBV7-9	few	TRBJ2-7	CASSLARGMLYEQYF	TGTGCCAGCAGCTTAGCGAGAGGGATGCTCTACGAGCAGTACTTC
-	14	TRBV7-9	many	TRBJ2-7	CATTGWLGLDEQYF	TGTGCTACCACGGGATGGCTTGGTCTCGACGAGCAGTACTTC
-	15	TRBV20-1	many	TRBJ2-5	CSAPRGSGIQETQYF	TGCAGTGCTCCCCGGGGTAGCGGCATCCAAGAGACCCAGTACTTC